This T cell receptor beta chain was identified in a study of shared clonotypes between healthy human individuals. Background on the study: Every donor yielded three CD4 naive, three CD4 memory, two CD8 naive and one CD8 memory plate.

In regard to this clone: Germline and junction disagree at one end, which may indicate a read error.

Assay runs were performed at deep level. Some clones are missing from TCRdb's copy, which holds only in-frame ones; the method was immunoSEQ multiplex PCR. The profile covers over 800,000 clones, with roughly 92% appearing a single time and under 30% taken by the ten largest. Germline V gives CDR1 LNHDA, CDR2 SQIVND (reference sequence). The CDR3 runs to 10 residues. Naive CD8 cells, CD45RO-negative and positively selected for CCR7, excluded terminally differentiated effector memory CD45RA+ cells. The sample comprised naive CD8+ T cells sorted from blood. The J gene is TRBJ2-1, the V gene TRBV19, with D perhaps TRBD1 (6 bases). The TCR was taken from a man aged 25-45 years in good health. CDR3 bases: TGTGCCACCCAAGGACAGTTACCCGTCTTC. Protein sequence: CATQGQLPVF.